Listed here are 2 T cell receptor beta chains from one sample, sequenced in a study of blood T cell repertoires in COVID-19 (TCRdb year 2020). Receptor amplification or capture employed the immunoSEQ multiplex PCR assay. The immuneACCESS repertoire file appears here via TCRdb, limited to in-frame rearrangements. These files lack a portion of the clones; in checked studies, under half of the deficit traces to unresolved V genes, and the cause of the others is not known. The sample includes approximately 400,000 clones, with approximately 88% observed a single time. The ten biggest clones cover 0.95% to 1.5% of the sample. The sequenced material came from peripheral blood. Receptor source: a man aged 40-55 years with acute or convalescent COVID-19.

This clone was seen just once. This rearrangement joins TRBV18 to TRBJ2-2; D perhaps matches TRBD2 (6 bases). Per germline, CDR1 KGHSH and CDR2 LQKENI. V lost 3 bases, J lost 8 bases, and 22 bases lay in between. The CDR3 totals 17 residues. CDR3 protein: CASSPVVGTADVGELFF. The CDR3 DNA is TGTGCCAGCTCACCGGTAGTGGGGACTGCCGACGTGGGGGAGCTGTTTTTT.

Written as DNA, the CDR3 is TGTGCCAGCAGCGTAGACATGTCCTGGGCTGAGCAGTTCTTC. Amino acid sequence: CASSVDMSWAEQFF. V is TRBV9 and J is TRBJ2-1; no firm D call. CDR1 and CDR2 from the germline V gene are SGDLS and YYNGEE. Trimming shortened V by 0 bases and J by 9 bases, and 13 bases separated the two germline ends. The CDR3 contains 14 residues.